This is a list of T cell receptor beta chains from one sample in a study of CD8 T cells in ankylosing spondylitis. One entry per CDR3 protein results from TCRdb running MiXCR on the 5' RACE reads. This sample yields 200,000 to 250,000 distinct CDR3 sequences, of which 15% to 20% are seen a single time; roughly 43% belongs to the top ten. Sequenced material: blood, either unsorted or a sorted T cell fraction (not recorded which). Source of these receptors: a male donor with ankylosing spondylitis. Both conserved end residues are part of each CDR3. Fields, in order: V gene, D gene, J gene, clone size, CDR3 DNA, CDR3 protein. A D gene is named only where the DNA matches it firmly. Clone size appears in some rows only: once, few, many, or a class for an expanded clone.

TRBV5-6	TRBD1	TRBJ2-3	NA	TGTGCCAGCAGTATCGGGACAGATCCCACAGATACGCAGTATTTT	CASSIGTDPTDTQYF
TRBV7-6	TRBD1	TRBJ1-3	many	TGTGCCAGCAGCTTCGACAGGGGGCTTGGAAACACCATATATTTT	CASSFDRGLGNTIYF
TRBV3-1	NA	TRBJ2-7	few	TGTGCCAGCAGCCCATGGACGGGAAACTACGAGCAGTACTTC	CASSPWTGNYEQYF
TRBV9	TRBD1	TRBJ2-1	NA	TGTGCCAGCAGCGCTCCCCCCGGGACAGCACACAATGAGCAGTTCTTC	CASSAPPGTAHNEQFF
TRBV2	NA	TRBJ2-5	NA	TGTGCCAGCAGGGCCGACCCCGGGAGAGAGACCCAGTACTTC	CASRADPGRETQYF
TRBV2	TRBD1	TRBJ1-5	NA	TGTGCCAGCAGTGATCCGGGACAGGTCAATCAGCCCCAGCATTTT	CASSDPGQVNQPQHF
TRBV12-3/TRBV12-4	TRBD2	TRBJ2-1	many	TGTGCCAGCAGTCCACAGACTAGCGGGATTAGGAATGAGCAGTTCTTC	CASSPQTSGIRNEQFF
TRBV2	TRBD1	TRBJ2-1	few	TGTGCCAGCAGGGGATCAGGGGGATACAATGAGCAGTTCTTC	CASRGSGGYNEQFF
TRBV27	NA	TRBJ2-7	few	TGTGCCAGCAGTTCCGCCTACATCGGCTACGAGCAGTACTTC	CASSSAYIGYEQYF
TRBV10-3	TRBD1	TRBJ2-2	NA	TGTGCCATCAGTGAACCTCAACAGGGGATGGTCACCGGGGAGCTGTTTTTT	CAISEPQQGMVTGELFF
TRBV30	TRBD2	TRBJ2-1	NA	TGTGCCCACGGACTAGCGGGAAAAAGGAAGGACAATGAGCAGTTCTTC	CAHGLAGKRKDNEQFF
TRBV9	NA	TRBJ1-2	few	TGTGCCAGCAGCGCCCAAGGGGACTTTATTGGCTACACCTTC	CASSAQGDFIGYTF
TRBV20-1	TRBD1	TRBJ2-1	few	TGCAGTGCTGACCATCCAGGGGGCAATGAGCAGTTCTTC	CSADHPGGNEQFF
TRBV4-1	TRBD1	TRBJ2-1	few	TGCGCCAGCAGCCAGGACAGGTCCCTTTACAATGAGCAGTTCTTC	CASSQDRSLYNEQFF
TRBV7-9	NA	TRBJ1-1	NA	TGTGCCAGCAGTTCAAAGAACACTGAAGCTTTCTTT	CASSSKNTEAFF
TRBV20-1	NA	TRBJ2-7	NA	TGCAGTGCTACGATGTCCGGGACACCGAACTACGAGCAGTACTTC	CSATMSGTPNYEQYF
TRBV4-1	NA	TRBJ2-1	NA	TGCGCCAGCAGCCAAGCCGGAGATGAGCAGTTCTTC	CASSQAGDEQFF
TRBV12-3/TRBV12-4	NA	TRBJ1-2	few	TGTGCCAGCAGTTTACAATTGGGCAGCGCACACTATGGCTACACCTTC	CASSLQLGSAHYGYTF
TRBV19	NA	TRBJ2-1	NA	TGTGCCAGTACTGTTGCAGGGAACTCCTACAATGAGCAGTTCTTC	CASTVAGNSYNEQFF
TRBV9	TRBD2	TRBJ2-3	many	TGTGCCAGCAGCGGACCGGGAGGGGGACCGGGCACAGATACGCAGTATTTT	CASSGPGGGPGTDTQYF
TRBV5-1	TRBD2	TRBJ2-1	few	TGCGCCAGCAGCGAGGGGACTAGCGGGAGGACTGAGCAGTTCTTC	CASSEGTSGRTEQFF
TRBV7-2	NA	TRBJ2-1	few	TGTGCCAGCAGCTTAATGGGTGAGCAGTTCTTC	CASSLMGEQFF
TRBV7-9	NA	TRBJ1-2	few	TGTGCCAGCAGCCATAACAGCGGGTCTGGCTACACCTTC	CASSHNSGSGYTF
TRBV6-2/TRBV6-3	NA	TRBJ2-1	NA	TGTGCCAGCAGTTACCAAGTTTACAATGAGCAGTTCTTC	CASSYQVYNEQFF
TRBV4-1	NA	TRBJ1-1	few	TGCGCCAGCAGCCCAGCGGGGGGCTACACTGAAGCTTTCTTT	CASSPAGGYTEAFF
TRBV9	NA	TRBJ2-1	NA	TGTGCCAGCAGCGTAGAAGGGGACTCCTACAATGAGCAGTTCTTC	CASSVEGDSYNEQFF
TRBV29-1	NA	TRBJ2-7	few	TGCAGCGGAGGAAACTCCTACGAGCAGTACTTC	CSGGNSYEQYF
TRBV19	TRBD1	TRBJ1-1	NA	TGTGCCAGTAATTGGGGACAGGGGAACACTGAAGCTTTCTTT	CASNWGQGNTEAFF
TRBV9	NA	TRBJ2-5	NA	TGTGCCAGCCGGGGGGCCATGGAGGAGACCCAGTACTTC	CASRGAMEETQYF
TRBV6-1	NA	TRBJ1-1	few	TGTGCCAGCCCCCAGGGTGGTGCTGAAGCTTTCTTT	CASPQGGAEAFF
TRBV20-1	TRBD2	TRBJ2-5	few	TGCAGTGCTAGCCTCGGACTAGCGGCCAAAGAGACCCAGTACTTC	CSASLGLAAKETQYF
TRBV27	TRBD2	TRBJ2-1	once	TGTGCCAGCACCGCTAGCGGGAGCGTTTCCTACAATGAGCAGTTCTTC	CASTASGSVSYNEQFF
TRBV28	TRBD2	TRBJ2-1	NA	TGTGCCAGCAGTTTACCCCTAGCGGCAAGTGAGCAGTTCTTC	CASSLPLAASEQFF
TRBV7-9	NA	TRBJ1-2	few	TGTGCCAGCAGCTTCGGCGGGGGGAACTATGGCTACACCTTC	CASSFGGGNYGYTF
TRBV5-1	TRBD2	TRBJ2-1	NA	TGCGCCAGCAGCTTGGAACTAGCGGTGTTCAATGAGCAGTTCTTC	CASSLELAVFNEQFF
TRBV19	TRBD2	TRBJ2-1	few	TGTGCCAGTAGTATAGATGCTAGCGGGATCTCCTACAATGAGCAGTTCTTC	CASSIDASGISYNEQFF
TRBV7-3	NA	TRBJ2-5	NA	TGTGCCAGCAGCTCCCGGGACTGGAAAGAGACCCAGTACTTC	CASSSRDWKETQYF
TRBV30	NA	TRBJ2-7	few	TGTGCCTTGGAGGTCTACCCCAACTCGTACGAGCAGTACTTC	CALEVYPNSYEQYF
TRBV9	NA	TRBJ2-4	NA	TGTGCCAGCAGCGTAGGCTGGGGCAAAAACATTCAGTACTTC	CASSVGWGKNIQYF
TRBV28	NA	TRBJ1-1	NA	TGTGCCAGCGAAGAGGGGAACACTGAAGCTTTCTTT	CASEEGNTEAFF
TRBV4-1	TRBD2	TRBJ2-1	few	TGCGCCAGCAGCCCATCACCTGCGGGAGGGCCCAACAATGAGCAGTTCTTC	CASSPSPAGGPNNEQFF
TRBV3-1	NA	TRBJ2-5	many	TGTGCCAGCAGCCAAGATCGAGCGGGCGTCCAAGAGACCCAGTACTTC	CASSQDRAGVQETQYF
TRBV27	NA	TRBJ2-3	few	TGTGCCAGCAGCTTTAGTCTCCGGGTGGCAGATACGCAGTATTTT	CASSFSLRVADTQYF
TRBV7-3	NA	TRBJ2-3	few	TGTGCCAGCAGCTTAATCGGCGGGGAGGCAGATACGCAGTATTTT	CASSLIGGEADTQYF
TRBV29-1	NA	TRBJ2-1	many	TGCAGCGTTGGGCGGGGGCCCAATGAGCAGTTCTTC	CSVGRGPNEQFF
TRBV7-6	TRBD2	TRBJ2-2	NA	TGTGCCAGCAGCCGCCCTAGCGGGGGCCTCACCGGGGAGCTGTTTTTT	CASSRPSGGLTGELFF
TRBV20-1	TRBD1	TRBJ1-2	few	TGCAGTGCTAGACAGGGGGACTATGGCTACACCTTC	CSARQGDYGYTF
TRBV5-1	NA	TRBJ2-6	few	TGCGCCAGCAGCCTAGTGTGGGCTCCTGGGGCCAACGTCCTGACTTTC	CASSLVWAPGANVLTF
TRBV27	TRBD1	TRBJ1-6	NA	TGTGCCAGCAGTTTAGTGGGCGAGGGGGCGGATTCACCCCTCCACTTT	CASSLVGEGADSPLHF
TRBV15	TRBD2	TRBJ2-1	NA	TGTGCCACCAGCAGAGGACTAGCGGGAGAGGGCCCAAATGAGCAGTTCTTC	CATSRGLAGEGPNEQFF
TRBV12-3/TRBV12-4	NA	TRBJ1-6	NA	TGTGCCAGCAGTATACCGGGACTGGACTATCTCCACTTT	CASSIPGLDYLHF
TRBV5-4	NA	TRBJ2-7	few	TGTGCCAGCAGCTTAGGAGGGGGGGGATCCTACGAGCAGTACTTC	CASSLGGGGSYEQYF
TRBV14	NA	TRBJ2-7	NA	TGTGCCAGCATGGGCAGGGACTCCTACGAGCAGTACTTC	CASMGRDSYEQYF